This entry features one T cell receptor beta chain sequence. TCRdb's copy holds only in-frame clones and misses some; the assay was immunoSEQ multiplex PCR. The data contain approximately 220,000 clones, roughly 86% of them singletons. This record belongs to a study of blood T cell repertoires in COVID-19. Deletions cut 4 bases from V and 0 bases from J, with 13 bases between. The CDR3 contains 15 residues. Germline CDR1 reads SGHRS; CDR2 reads YFSETQ. The chain joins TRBV5-1 to TRBJ2-5; tentative D call: TRBD1 (5 bases). The sequence was obtained from a woman aged 25 to 39 with acute COVID-19. Sequenced: PBMCs or T cells enriched from blood (not recorded which). This CDR3 is CASSVMAGYQETQYF. As DNA, the CDR3 is TGCGCCAGCAGCGTTATGGCAGGGTACCAAGAGACCCAGTACTTC.